The source of this T cell receptor (beta chain) is a study of metastatic and nonmetastatic thyroid tumors (dated by TCRdb to the early 2020s). About the study as a whole: Repertoires were compared across peripheral blood and tumor or nodule tissue samples from malignant and benign thyroid patients.

The V end loses 0 bases and the J end loses 1 base, and a stretch of 9 bases separates them. CDR1 LGHNA and CDR2 YNFKEQ were looked up in the germline V gene. Reading from cysteine to phenylalanine, the CDR3 counts 16 amino acids. Of all the DNA, just the CDR3 is kept, 48 bases in frame from base 1. This clone came up many times. What this receptor recognizes is not known. Base quality data are lacking; no much larger clone is found one base away. Libraries were built with PCR. Data came from an Illumina HiSeq 4000. The TCR beta-chain CDR3 region of each patient was profiled by high-throughput sequencing. Under the source paper's analysis protocol: The researchers built a classifier to tell apart papillary thyroid cancer patients with distant metastasis, based on CDR3 differences among clinicopathological groups. Repertoire diversity was assessed with the Shannon index, and tumor-blood repertoire similarity with the Morisita-Horn index. The public reads were quality trimmed at Q25 with fastp and then assembled into clones with MiXCR by TCRdb, keeping productive beta chains. These V and J calls derive from TCRdb rather than the authors' analysis. The sample has about 37,000 clones on record, approximately 15% of them singletons. Together, the top ten hold 9.5% of the sample.

No treatment had been received by any patient before thyroid surgery. The study retrospectively analysed patient clinical samples collected from about 2012 to 2018 using T-cell receptor beta sequencing. Broader findings and caveats from the paper: In both blood and tumor samples, TCR beta diversity was reported to be significantly higher in malignant tumors than in benign nodules.

In this chain, TRBV4-2 is recombined with TRBJ2-2; TRBD1 is perhaps the D gene, given 6 matching bases. The source material was blood. The TCR was taken from a female donor with papillary thyroid cancer or a benign thyroid nodule (not recorded which). Some clones in this sample may be carry-over from other donors' samples. DNA sequence: TGTGCCAGCAGCCAAGATGTCAGGGGGAACACCGGGGAGCTGTTTTTT. This sequence encodes CASSQDVRGNTGELFF.